Listed here are 19 T cell receptor beta chains from one sample, sequenced in a study of somatic mutations in cytotoxic T cells in rheumatoid arthritis. Some clones are missing from TCRdb's copy, which holds only in-frame ones; the method was immunoSEQ multiplex PCR. The repertoire holds approximately 12,000 clones, with approximately 69% as singletons. The material sequenced was CD8+ T cells sorted from blood. The receptors were gathered from a man in his 70s in good health.

In DNA form, the CDR3 reads TGTGCCAGTACGTATTCGTCGGCGGGGACCGGTATTAACTATGGCTACACCTTC. Translated: CASTYSSAGTGINYGYTF. The chain recombines TRBV19 with TRBJ1-2; D perhaps matches TRBD1 (5 bases). CDR3 length equals 18 residues. Germline values: CDR1 LNHDA, CDR2 SQIVND (reference sequence). V dropped 7 bases and J dropped 1 base, with 25 bases sitting between them.

V gene TRBV27 combines with J gene TRBJ2-5; a possible D gene is TRBD2 (6 bases). CDR3 length equals 13 residues. Germline V gives CDR1 MNHEY, CDR2 SMNVEV (reference sequence). Trimming took off 3 bases at V and 4 bases at J, with 9 bases between the two ends. CDR3 in DNA: TGTGCCAGCAGTTTTGTGGGAGGAGAGACCCAGTACTTC. Translating gives CASSFVGGETQYF.

The genes are TRBV5-6 and TRBJ1-2, with 7 bases that match TRBD1. Germline V gives CDR1 SGHDT, CDR2 YYEEEE. The V and J ends lost 1 base and 3 bases, in that order; junction bases with no gene match: 9. The CDR3 consists of 16 residues. CDR3 DNA: TGTGCCAGCAGCTTGATTCGGGCAGGGGGGCACTATGGCTACACCTTC. It is translated as CASSLIRAGGHYGYTF.

This sequence joins TRBV11-2 and TRBJ2-3, with unresolved D. Trimming took 3 bases from V and 4 from J, leaving 17 bases between them. Germline V gene sequence: CDR1 SGHAT, CDR2 FQNNGV. This CDR3 spans 16 amino acids. For the CDR3, the DNA is TGTGCCAGCAGCTTGGTGGTACGGGCAGACCCAGATACGCAGTATTTT. Its protein product is CASSLVVRADPDTQYF.

This clone is medium-sized in the sample. The genes are TRBV27 and TRBJ1-5; D gene uncertain. Trimming pared 4 bases from V and 0 bases from J, leaving 10 bases between. CDR1 and CDR2 from the germline V gene are MNHEY and SMNVEV (reference sequence). The CDR3 runs 15 residues. The CDR3 protein is CASSSRAYSNQPQHF. CDR3 DNA: TGTGCCAGCAGTTCACGGGCCTATAGCAATCAGCCCCAGCATTTT.

Only a few counts were recorded for this clone. The chain has TRBV6-1 and TRBJ1-5; the D gene is possibly TRBD1 (5 bases). This CDR3 region has 16 residues. The V end was cut by 2 bases, the J end by 2 bases, with 13 bases between. Germline V gene data show CDR1 as MNHNS and CDR2 as SASEGT. In nucleotides, the CDR3 is TGTGCCAGCAGTGAAAAAGAAGGGGAGGGCAATCAGCCCCAGCATTTT. It yields the protein CASSEKEGEGNQPQHF.

The chain couples TRBV19 to TRBJ1-2; no clear D. Trimming left V 3 bases short and J 4 bases short, with 12 bases between. This CDR3 has 14 amino acids. Germline V gives CDR1 LNHDA, CDR2 SQIVND (reference sequence). This CDR3 reads CASSIMGPGYGYTF. The CDR3 DNA sequence: TGTGCCAGTAGTATTATGGGCCCTGGCTATGGCTACACCTTC.

The chain is built from TRBV27 and TRBJ1-2, with D uncertain. Between the trimmed V and J ends, which lost 5 bases and 4 bases, there was a span of 14 bases. CDR1 and CDR2 (germline): MNHEY, SMNVEV (reference sequence). This CDR3 contains 14 residues. CDR3 nucleotide sequence: TGTGCCAGCAGTCAAGTCCCCTATTTCTATGGCTACACCTTC. Protein: CASSQVPYFYGYTF.

The chain links TRBV5-4 to TRBJ2-1; D possibly corresponds to TRBD1 (6 bases). Germline lookup yields CDR1 SGHNT and CDR2 YYREEE (reference sequence). V lost 4 bases and J lost 5, with 13 bases in between. The CDR3 sequence is 14 residues long. The CDR3 region has the DNA TGTGCCAGCAGCGACCGGGACATGAACAATGAGCAGTTCTTC. Its protein is CASSDRDMNNEQFF.

The count of this clone is one. The V and J genes are TRBV7-9 and TRBJ1-1, with D maybe TRBD1 (6 bases). Germline CDR1 reads SEHNR; CDR2 reads FQNEAQ (reference sequence). The CDR3 covers 15 residues. V shed 5 bases and J shed 3 bases, with 16 bases lying between them. CDR3 nucleotides: TGTGCCAGCAGCCCGGGTCTCGGACAGCACACTGAAGCTTTCTTT. Translating it yields CASSPGLGQHTEAFF.

The chain has TRBV7-7 and TRBJ2-2, with a possible D match to TRBD1 (6 bases). Germline assignment: CDR1 SSHAT and CDR2 FNYEAQ (reference sequence). The CDR3 runs to 15 residues. V was clipped by 5 bases and J by 4 bases, with 14 bases between them. The CDR3 loop reads CASSPEIRGTGELFF. The DNA of the CDR3 is TGTGCCAGCAGCCCGGAGATCAGGGGCACCGGGGAGCTGTTTTTT.

The sample holds a few counts of this clone. The CDR3 protein is CASSLSGGALDTQYF. The CDR3 DNA reads as TGTGCCAGCAGCTTAAGCGGGGGGGCGTTAGATACGCAGTATTTT. The chain uses TRBV7-2 and TRBJ2-3; 10 positions match TRBD2. The CDR3 is 15 amino acids. J gave up 5 bases and V 2 bases, and 4 bases lay outside the gene matches. CDR1 and CDR2 (germline): SGHTA, FQGNSA.

This chain joins TRBV30 and TRBJ1-5; D unresolved. Germline-derived CDR1 and CDR2 are GTSNPN and SVGIG (reference sequence). The CDR3 totals 14 residues. V was trimmed by 3 bases and J by 5 bases, leaving 14 bases between them. In DNA form, the CDR3 reads TGTGCCTGGAGCCTAGGTCAGTTCGATCAGCCCCAGCATTTT. It translates to CAWSLGQFDQPQHF. Full variable domain (missing parts from reference TRBV30 and TRBJ1-5): SQTIHQWPATLVQPVGSPLSLECTVEGTSNPNLYWYRQAAGRGLQLLFYSVGIGQISSEVPQNLSASRPQDRQFILSSKKLLLSDSGFYLCAWSLGQFDQPQHFGDGTRLSIL.

The chain has TRBV28 and TRBJ1-2; 7 bases are shared with TRBD1. The CDR3 has 15 residues. CDR1 is MDHEN, CDR2 SYDVKM, per germline. J gave up 4 bases and V 3 bases, and 8 bases lay outside the gene matches. The CDR3 loop reads CASSFRTGPFYGYTF. CDR3 nucleotide sequence: TGTGCCAGCAGTTTCCGGACAGGACCCTTCTATGGCTACACCTTC.

V gene TRBV9 combines with J gene TRBJ2-7; 8 bases are a match to TRBD1. The CDR3 loop spans 15 amino acids. CDR1 is SGDLS, CDR2 YYNGEE, per germline. Trimming at V came to 2 bases and at J to 0 bases, leaving 4 bases not matched to a gene. The CDR3 loop is CASSVSGGLSYEQYF. DNA for the CDR3: TGTGCCAGCAGCGTGTCAGGGGGCCTCTCCTACGAGCAGTACTTC.

The chain has TRBV9 and TRBJ1-1; possible D gene TRBD1, 5 bases. This CDR3 spans 16 amino acids. V lost 0 bases and J lost 1, with 13 bases in between. Germline values: CDR1 SGDLS, CDR2 YYNGEE. DNA of the CDR3: TGTGCCAGCAGCGTAGGAGGGGCGGGCTCGAACACTGAAGCTTTCTTT. Translation: CASSVGGAGSNTEAFF. The variable domain in full, with the rest retrieved from reference TRBV9 and TRBJ1-1, is DSGVTQTPKHLITATGQRVTLRCSPRSGDLSVYWYQQSLDQGLQFLIQYYNGEERAKGNILERFSAQQFPDLHSELNLSSLELGDSALYFCASSVGGAGSNTEAFFGQGTRLTVV.

V usage is TRBV4-1 and J usage is TRBJ1-5; no firm D call. Germline values: CDR1 MGHRA, CDR2 YSYEKL. V was clipped by 1 base and J by 7 bases, with 8 bases between them. CDR3 length: 13 amino acids. Written as DNA, the CDR3 is TGCGCCAGCAGCCAAGTAACGGGGCAGCCCCAGCATTTT. Protein sequence: CASSQVTGQPQHF.

The rearrangement uses TRBV10-2 and TRBJ2-3; no clear D. The V and J ends lost 7 bases and 6 bases respectively, with 8 bases between them. There are 11 residues in the CDR3. CDR1 is WSHSY, CDR2 SAAADI, per germline. The CDR3 DNA follows: TGCGCCAGCATGGGGTTGGATACGCAGTATTTT. The encoded protein is CASMGLDTQYF.

This clone has just a few counts. The chain joins TRBV7-6 to TRBJ2-7, with D maybe TRBD2 (5 bases). The V gene's germline CDR1 is SGHVS and CDR2 FNYEAQ. Trimming took off 3 bases at V and 4 bases at J, with 10 bases between the two ends. This CDR3 contains 13 residues. CDR3 DNA: TGTGCCAGCAGCTTGAATGAGGGTTACGAGCAGTACTTC. Translating it yields CASSLNEGYEQYF.